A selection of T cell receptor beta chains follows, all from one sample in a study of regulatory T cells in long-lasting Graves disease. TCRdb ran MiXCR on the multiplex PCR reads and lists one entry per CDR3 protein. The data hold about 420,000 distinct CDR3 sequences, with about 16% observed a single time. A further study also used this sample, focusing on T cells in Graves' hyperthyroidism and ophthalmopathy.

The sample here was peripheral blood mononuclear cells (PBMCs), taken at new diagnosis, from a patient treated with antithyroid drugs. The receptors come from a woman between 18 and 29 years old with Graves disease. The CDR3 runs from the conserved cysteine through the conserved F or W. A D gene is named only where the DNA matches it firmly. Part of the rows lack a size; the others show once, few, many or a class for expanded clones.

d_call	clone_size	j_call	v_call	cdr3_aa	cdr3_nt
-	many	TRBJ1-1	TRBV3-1	CASSRRQGATEAFF	TGTGCCAGCAGCCGGCGGCAGGGTGCCACTGAAGCTTTCTTT
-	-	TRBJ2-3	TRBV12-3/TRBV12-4	CASSLELGGVNTDTQYF	TGTGCCAGCAGTTTAGAGTTAGGCGGGGTTAACACAGATACGCAGTATTTT
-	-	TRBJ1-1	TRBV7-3	CASSVNREGTEAFF	TGTGCCAGCAGTGTTAACAGGGAAGGCACTGAAGCTTTCTTT
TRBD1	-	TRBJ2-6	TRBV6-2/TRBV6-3	CASSRGLLFSTGANVLTF	TGTGCCAGCAGCAGGGGGCTACTTTTTTCCACTGGGGCCAACGTCCTGACTTTC
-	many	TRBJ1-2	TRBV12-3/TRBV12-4	CASSPTGPSGGGYTF	TGTGCCAGCAGCCCCACAGGGCCCTCCGGGGGGGGCTACACCTTC
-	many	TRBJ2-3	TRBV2	CASSEDPPLTSDTQYF	TGTGCCAGCAGTGAGGATCCCCCACTGACATCAGATACGCAGTATTTT
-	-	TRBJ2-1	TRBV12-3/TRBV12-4	CASSAGILTSGRYNEQFF	TGTGCCAGCAGTGCCGGAATCCTGACTAGTGGCCGATACAATGAGCAGTTCTTC
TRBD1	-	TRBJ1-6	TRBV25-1	CASTPGGQRSSPLHF	TGTGCCAGCACCCCTGGGGGACAGAGGAGTTCACCCCTCCACTTT
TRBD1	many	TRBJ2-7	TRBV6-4	CASSDVQGAEQYF	TGTGCCAGCAGTGACGTACAGGGGGCCGAGCAGTACTTC
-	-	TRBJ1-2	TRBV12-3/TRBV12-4	CASSPTGFSYTF	TGTGCCAGCAGTCCAACGGGGTTTAGCTACACCTTC
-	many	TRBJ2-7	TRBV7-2	CASSLGNMGYEQYF	TGTGCCAGCAGCTTAGGGAACATGGGCTACGAGCAGTACTTC
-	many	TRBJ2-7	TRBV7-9	CASSLLVSYEQYF	TGTGCCAGCAGCTTACTAGTCTCCTACGAGCAGTACTTC
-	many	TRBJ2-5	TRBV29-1	CSVHLPYQETQYF	TGCAGCGTCCACCTACCGTACCAAGAGACCCAGTACTTC
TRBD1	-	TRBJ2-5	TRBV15	CATSSQGAGTQYF	TGTGCCACCAGCAGTCAGGGGGCTGGGACCCAGTACTTC
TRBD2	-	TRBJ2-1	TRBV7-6	CASSLESSGVYNEQFF	TGTGCCAGCAGCTTAGAATCTAGCGGGGTTTACAATGAGCAGTTCTTC
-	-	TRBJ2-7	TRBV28	CASSLLGYKQYF	TGTGCCAGCAGTTTACTTGGATACAAGCAGTACTTC
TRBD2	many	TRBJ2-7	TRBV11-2	CASSLGRVLMNEQYF	TGTGCCAGCAGCTTGGGGAGGGTGTTGATGAACGAGCAGTACTTC
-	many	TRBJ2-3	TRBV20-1	CSARGVSGPSTDTQYF	TGCAGTGCTAGGGGCGTTAGCGGCCCTAGCACAGATACGCAGTATTTT
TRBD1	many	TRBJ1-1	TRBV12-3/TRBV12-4	CASSLGTGSMNTEAFF	TGTGCCAGCAGTTTGGGGACAGGGTCGATGAACACTGAAGCTTTCTTT
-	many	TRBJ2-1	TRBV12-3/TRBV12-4	CASSFGGSEQFF	TGTGCCAGCAGTTTTGGGGGATCTGAGCAGTTCTTC
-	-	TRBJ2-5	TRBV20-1	CSARDQETQHF	TGCAGTGCGAGGGACCAAGAGACCCAGCACTTC
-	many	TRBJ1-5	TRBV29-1	CSVDQGLNQPQHF	TGCAGCGTCGACCAGGGGCTCAATCAGCCCCAGCATTTT
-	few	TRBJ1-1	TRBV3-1	CASSQVWVGMNTEAFF	TGTGCCAGCAGCCAAGTTTGGGTGGGTATGAACACTGAAGCTTTCTTT
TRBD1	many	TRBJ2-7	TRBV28	CASSLFVRTGLSYEQYF	TGTGCCAGCAGTTTATTTGTTAGGACAGGGCTCTCCTACGAGCAGTACTTC
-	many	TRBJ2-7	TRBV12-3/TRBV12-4	CASSWGQAPYEQYF	TGTGCCAGCAGTTGGGGCCAGGCGCCTTACGAGCAGTACTTC
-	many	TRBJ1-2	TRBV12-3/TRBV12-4	CASSLDSLGYTF	TGTGCCAGCAGTTTGGACAGCTTGGGCTACACCTTC
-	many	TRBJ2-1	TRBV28	CASSSILSGAVFGEQFF	TGTGCCAGCAGTTCCATCCTTTCGGGAGCGGTTTTCGGTGAGCAGTTCTTC
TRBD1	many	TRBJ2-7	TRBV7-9	CASSPTGSSYEQYF	TGTGCCAGCAGCCCGACAGGGAGCTCCTACGAGCAGTACTTC
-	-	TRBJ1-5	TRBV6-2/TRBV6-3	CASSYQQPGTLFSNQPQHF	TGTGCCAGCAGTTACCAACAACCCGGAACCTTGTTTAGCAATCAGCCCCAGCATTTT